These 13 T cell receptor beta chains were all obtained from the same sample, sequenced in a study of response to subunit inactivated influenza vaccine. MiXCR, run by TCRdb on the RT-PCR reads, gives a single entry per CDR3 protein. Counted here are about 570,000 distinct CDR3 sequences, roughly 10% occurring once; the ten biggest clones make up approximately 9.9%. These records were also assigned to another study, of T cells expressing NK-cell markers. This second study notes: It was by 5'RACE template switching with UMIs that TCR beta cDNA was made.

The specimen comprised PBMCs from blood, sampled on the day of vaccination. All receptors derive from a man in his fifties who received an inactivated influenza vaccine.

This clonotype was counted between two and nine times. The gene calls are TRBV12-3 or TRBV12-4 and TRBJ2-5; 8 nucleotides line up with TRBD2. CDR3 size: 14 residues. Germline trimming cut 5 bases from V and 1 base from J; bases unmatched to any gene: 3. The CDR3 DNA is TGTGCCAGCAGTCAGAGCGGGAGCCAAGAGACCCAGTACTTC. It yields the protein CASSQSGSQETQYF.

The CDR3 protein is CASSPTGREEQFF. As DNA, the CDR3 is TGTGCCAGCAGCCCCACAGGGCGGGAGGAGCAGTTCTTC. The V and J genes are TRBV12-3 or TRBV12-4 and TRBJ2-1, with a possible D match to TRBD2 (7 bases). The CDR3 consists of 13 residues. Trimming cost V 6 bases and J 10 bases, with 16 bases left between them.

This clonotype has ten or more counts. The rearrangement joins TRBV28 to TRBJ2-3; D might be TRBD2 (5 bases). Germline loops: CDR1 MDHEN, CDR2 SYDVKM. V shed 5 bases and J shed 9 bases, with 12 bases lying between them. This CDR3 is 12 amino acids long. The CDR3 bases are TGTGCCAGCAGTCTACACTGGAGGACGCAGTATTTT. Its protein is CASSLHWRTQYF.

This clonotype showed up many times. The J gene is TRBJ1-1, the V gene TRBV12-3 or TRBV12-4; maybe TRBD1 (5 bases). Trimming cost V 3 bases and J 0 bases, with 8 bases left between them. The CDR3 extends over 14 amino acids. The CDR3: CASSFQGVNTEAFF. In DNA, the CDR3 is TGTGCCAGCAGTTTTCAGGGTGTGAACACTGAAGCTTTCTTT.

V and J are TRBV5-6 and TRBJ2-7; tentatively, D is TRBD1 or TRBD2 (5 bases each). The CDR3 length is 15 residues. V was shortened by 4 bases and J by 0 bases, with 14 bases between the two germline ends. Germline CDR1 SGHDT, CDR2 YYEEEE. CDR3 in amino acids: CASSEGIGTSYEQYF. The CDR3 DNA follows: TGTGCCAGCAGCGAGGGAATCGGGACCTCCTACGAGCAGTACTTC. The entire variable domain, with the rest obtained from reference TRBV5-6 and TRBJ2-7, is as follows: DAGVTQSPTHLIKTRGQQVTLRCSPKSGHDTVSWYQQALGQGPQFIFQYYEEEERQRGNFPDRFSGHQFPNYSSELNVNALLLGDSALYLCASSEGIGTSYEQYFGPGTRLTVT.

This clonotype was counted a single time. This chain links TRBV27 with TRBJ2-7, with 7 bases identical to TRBD2. V dropped 7 bases and J dropped 2; count of bases not matched to a gene: 8. This CDR3 spans 14 amino acids. The germline V gene encodes CDR1 MNHEY and CDR2 SMNVEV (reference sequence). CDR3 DNA sequence: TGTGCCAGCAAGATAACGGGAGGTCCCTACGAGCAGTACTTC. Translated: CASKITGGPYEQYF.

This clonotype was seen at least ten times. The rearrangement uses TRBV6-1 and TRBJ2-3; D tentatively reads TRBD1 or TRBD2 (5 bases each). Germline assignment: CDR1 MNHNS and CDR2 SASEGT. The CDR3 covers 14 residues. V lost 9 bases to trimming and J lost 4 bases, with 17 bases between them. The CDR3 is CASAGTQGADTQYF. The CDR3 DNA reads TGTGCCAGTGCCGGGACCCAAGGCGCAGATACGCAGTATTTT.

Many counts were recorded for this clonotype. V gene TRBV3-1 combines with J gene TRBJ1-5, with a weak D call TRBD1 (5 bases). V lost 0 bases to trimming and J lost 7 bases, with 7 bases between them. The germline V gene has CDR1 LGHDT and CDR2 YNNKEL (reference sequence). The CDR3 extends over 13 amino acids. This chain's CDR3 is CASSQDRDQPQHF. The CDR3 DNA reads as TGTGCCAGCAGCCAAGACAGGGACCAGCCCCAGCATTTT.

This clonotype showed up just a few times. V and J are TRBV12-3 or TRBV12-4 and TRBJ2-1; D gene unclear. The length of the CDR3 is 14 residues. V shed 6 bases and J shed 6 bases, with 15 bases lying between them. CDR3: CASRRGFDGNEQFF. The CDR3 DNA follows: TGTGCCAGCAGGAGAGGATTTGACGGCAATGAGCAGTTCTTC.

This clonotype was seen a handful of times. The chain joins TRBV29-1 to TRBJ2-1, with D perhaps TRBD2 (7 bases). The CDR3 is made up of 10 amino acids. CDR1 and CDR2 (germline): SQVTM, ANQGSEA. The germline V and J ends were trimmed by 6 bases and 9 bases, with 9 bases remaining between them. CDR3 sequence (DNA): TGCAGCGTGGGGGGGGCTGAGCAGTTCTTC. This gives the protein CSVGGAEQFF.

This clonotype has more than one count but fewer than ten. J is TRBJ2-3 and V is TRBV6-1, with a tentative D call TRBD1 (5 bases). Germline assignment: CDR1 MNHNS and CDR2 SASEGT. The CDR3 length is 15 residues. V shed 2 bases and J shed 4 bases, with 13 bases lying between them. The CDR3 region has the DNA TGTGCCAGCAGTGAAAATGGGGCGGTCCCAGATACGCAGTATTTT. Translating gives CASSENGAVPDTQYF.

This clonotype has a count of ten or more. This sequence joins TRBV5-1 and TRBJ2-3; a possible D gene is TRBD1 (6 bases). The CDR3 is made up of 16 amino acids. Germline V lookup: CDR1 SGHRS, CDR2 YFSETQ. V was clipped by 4 bases and J by 5 bases, with 20 bases between them. CDR3 sequence (DNA): TGCGCCAGCAGCCAATCGGCTGGGGGCGGAATAGATACGCAGTATTTT. Protein product: CASSQSAGGGIDTQYF.

This clonotype occurred many times. The rearrangement uses TRBV5-1 and TRBJ2-1; perhaps TRBD1 as D (6 bases). Trimming stripped 4 bases from V and 6 bases from J, with 14 bases between. The germline V gene encodes CDR1 SGHRS and CDR2 YFSETQ. There are 14 residues in the CDR3. Here the CDR3 DNA reads TGCGCCAGCAGCCCCATTGCAGGGGTCAATGAGCAGTTCTTC. Its protein is CASSPIAGVNEQFF.